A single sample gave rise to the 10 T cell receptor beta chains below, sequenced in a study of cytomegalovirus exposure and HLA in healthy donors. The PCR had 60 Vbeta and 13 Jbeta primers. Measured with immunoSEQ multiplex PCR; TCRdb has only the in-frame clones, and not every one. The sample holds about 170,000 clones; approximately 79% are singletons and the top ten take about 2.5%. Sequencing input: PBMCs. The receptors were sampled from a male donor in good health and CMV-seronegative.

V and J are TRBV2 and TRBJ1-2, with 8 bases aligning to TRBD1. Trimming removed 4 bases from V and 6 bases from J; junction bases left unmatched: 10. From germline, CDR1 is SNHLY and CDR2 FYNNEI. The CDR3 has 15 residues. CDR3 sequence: CASSAARTGPDGYTF. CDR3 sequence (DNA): TGTGCCAGCAGTGCAGCGCGGACAGGGCCGGATGGCTACACCTTC.

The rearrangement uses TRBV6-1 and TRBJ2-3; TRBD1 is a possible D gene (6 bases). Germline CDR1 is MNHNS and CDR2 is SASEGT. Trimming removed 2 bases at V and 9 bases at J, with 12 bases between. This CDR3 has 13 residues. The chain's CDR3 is CASSELGAGTQYF. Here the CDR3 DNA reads TGTGCCAGCAGTGAATTGGGGGCCGGAACGCAGTATTTT.

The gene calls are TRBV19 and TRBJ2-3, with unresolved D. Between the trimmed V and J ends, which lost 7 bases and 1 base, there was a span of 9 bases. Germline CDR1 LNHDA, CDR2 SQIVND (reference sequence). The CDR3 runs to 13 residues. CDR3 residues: CASMIAGTDTQYF. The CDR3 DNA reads TGTGCCAGTATGATAGCTGGCACAGATACGCAGTATTTT.

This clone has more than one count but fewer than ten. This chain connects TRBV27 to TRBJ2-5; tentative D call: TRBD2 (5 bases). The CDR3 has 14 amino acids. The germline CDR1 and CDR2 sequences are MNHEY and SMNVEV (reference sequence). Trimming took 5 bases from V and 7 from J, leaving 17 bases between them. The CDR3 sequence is CASSPTPPGGTQYF. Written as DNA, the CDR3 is TGTGCCAGCAGTCCCACCCCGCCTGGAGGGACCCAGTACTTC.

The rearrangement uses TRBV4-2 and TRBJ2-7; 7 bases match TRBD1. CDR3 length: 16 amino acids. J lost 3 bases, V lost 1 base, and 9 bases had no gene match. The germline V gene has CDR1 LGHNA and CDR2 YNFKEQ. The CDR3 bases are TGTGCCAGCAGCCAAGCCCCCCGGGACAGACTCTACGAGCAGTACTTC. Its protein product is CASSQAPRDRLYEQYF.

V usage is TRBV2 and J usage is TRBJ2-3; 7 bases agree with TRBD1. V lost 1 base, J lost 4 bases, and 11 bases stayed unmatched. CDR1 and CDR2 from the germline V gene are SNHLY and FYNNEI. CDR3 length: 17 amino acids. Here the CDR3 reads CASSEGAGGFKADTQYF. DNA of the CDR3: TGTGCCAGCAGTGAAGGGGCAGGGGGATTCAAAGCAGATACGCAGTATTTT.

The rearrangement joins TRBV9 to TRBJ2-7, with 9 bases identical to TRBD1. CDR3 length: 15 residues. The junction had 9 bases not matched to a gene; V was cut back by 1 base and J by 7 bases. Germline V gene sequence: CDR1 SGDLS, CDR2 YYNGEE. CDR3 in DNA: TGTGCCAGCAGCGTAACGGACAGGGGAACGGGAGAGCAGTACTTC. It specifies CASSVTDRGTGEQYF.

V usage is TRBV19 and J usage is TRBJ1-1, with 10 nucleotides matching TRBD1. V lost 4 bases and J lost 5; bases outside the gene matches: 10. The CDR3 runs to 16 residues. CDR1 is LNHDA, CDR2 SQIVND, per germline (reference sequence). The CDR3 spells CASSTNRQGAGTEAFF. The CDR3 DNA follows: TGTGCCAGTAGTACGAATCGACAGGGGGCAGGGACTGAAGCTTTCTTT.

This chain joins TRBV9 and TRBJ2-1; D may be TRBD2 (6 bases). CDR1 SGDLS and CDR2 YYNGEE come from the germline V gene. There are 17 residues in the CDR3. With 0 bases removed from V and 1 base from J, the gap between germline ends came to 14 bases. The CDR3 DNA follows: TGTGCCAGCAGCGTAGTTGGGGGGAGAAGGTCCTACAATGAGCAGTTCTTC. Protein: CASSVVGGRRSYNEQFF.

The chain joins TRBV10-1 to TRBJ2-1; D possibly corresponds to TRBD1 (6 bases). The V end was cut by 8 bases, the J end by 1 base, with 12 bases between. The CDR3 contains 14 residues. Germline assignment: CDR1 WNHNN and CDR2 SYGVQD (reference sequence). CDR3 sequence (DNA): TGCGCCAGCTCCCAGGGGCATTCCTACAATGAGCAGTTCTTC. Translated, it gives CASSQGHSYNEQFF.